One and the same sample provided the 29 T cell receptor beta chains below, sequenced in a study of early T cells in non-severe SARS-CoV-2 infection. TCRdb redid the calling of the 5' RACE reads with MiXCR, one entry per CDR3 protein. The repertoire has 100,000 to 150,000 distinct CDR3 sequences, about 15% of them found once; the top ten carry just over 20%. The specimen was whole blood. The receptors were sampled from an adult who was a healthcare worker with PCR-confirmed SARS-CoV-2 infection or an uninfected control (not recorded which).

This clonotype was recorded a few times. The rearrangement joins TRBV20-1 to TRBJ1-4, with 8 positions matching TRBD1. The ends lost 2 bases at V and 7 bases at J; junction bases unmatched: 9. Germline V lookup: CDR1 DFQATT, CDR2 SNEGSKA (reference sequence). The CDR3 length is 15 residues. Here the CDR3 DNA reads TGCAGTGCTAGAACTGGACAGGGAAGGACTGAAAAACTGTTTTTT. Protein: CSARTGQGRTEKLFF.

In this sample, this clonotype turned up many times. The J gene is TRBJ2-1, the V gene TRBV10-2, with D maybe TRBD2 (7 bases). The length of the CDR3 is 13 residues. Germline V gene lookup returns CDR1 WSHSY and CDR2 SAAADI. V was clipped by 5 bases and J by 5 bases, with 10 bases between them. The CDR3 DNA reads TGCGCCAGCAGTAGGGGGGGGAACAATGAGCAGTTCTTC. Its translation: CASSRGGNNEQFF.

The J gene is TRBJ2-5, the V gene TRBV7-9, with D tentatively TRBD1 or TRBD2 (5 bases each). This CDR3 has 15 residues. With 2 bases removed from V and 5 bases from J, the gap between germline ends came to 15 bases. CDR1 and CDR2 from the germline V gene are SEHNR and FQNEAQ (reference sequence). CDR3 sequence: CASSLRDVGVETQYF. The DNA for the CDR3 is TGTGCCAGCAGCTTACGGGATGTAGGGGTTGAGACCCAGTACTTC.

This clonotype turned up a few times. The CDR3 here is CASSFGVTEAFF. The CDR3, as DNA: TGTGCCAGCAGTTTCGGGGTTACTGAAGCTTTCTTT. The chain carries TRBV12-3 or TRBV12-4 and TRBJ1-1, with D hard to call. Trimming took off 3 bases at V and 5 bases at J, with 7 bases between the two ends. This CDR3 has 12 amino acids.

This chain joins TRBV3-1 and TRBJ2-5; D is ambiguous. The V gene lost 4 bases and the J gene lost 3 bases, with 15 bases spanning the gap. The CDR3 is 15 amino acids. Germline CDR1 is LGHDT and CDR2 is YNNKEL (reference sequence). CDR3 loop: CASSPLTEGKETQYF. The CDR3 DNA sequence: TGTGCCAGCAGCCCGCTCACAGAAGGGAAAGAGACCCAGTACTTC.

This clonotype was seen a few times. The V gene is TRBV12-5, the J gene TRBJ2-5; 9 nucleotides align to TRBD1. The CDR3 is 15 residues long. Germline assignment: CDR1 LGHNT and CDR2 FRNRAP. Trimming took 4 bases from V and 2 from J; bases not matched to a gene: 5. Here the CDR3 DNA reads TGTGCTAGTGGTTCTGGACAGGGGAGGCAAGAGACCCAGTACTTC. Protein: CASGSGQGRQETQYF.

This clonotype was detected only a few times. The chain combines TRBV12-3 or TRBV12-4 with TRBJ1-2, with D uncertain. The CDR3 contains 14 residues. The V and J ends lost 5 bases and 4 bases respectively, with 14 bases between them. The CDR3 DNA reads as TGTGCCAGCAGTACCGGGTTAGGAGGCTATGGCTACACCTTC. Its translation: CASSTGLGGYGYTF.

This rearrangement joins TRBV7-3 to TRBJ2-2, with D possibly being TRBD2 (6 bases). The germline V and J ends were trimmed by 1 base and 4 bases, with 16 bases remaining between them. The CDR3 consists of 17 residues. The V gene's germline CDR1 is SGHTA and CDR2 FQGTGA. In DNA form, the CDR3 reads TGTGCCAGCAGCTTAATCGGGGGTAGGGCCGGCACCGGGGAGCTGTTTTTT. It encodes CASSLIGGRAGTGELFF.

V gene TRBV5-4 combines with J gene TRBJ2-7; TRBD1 is a possible D gene (5 bases). The CDR3 spans 13 residues. V gave up 0 bases and J gave up 2 bases, with 6 bases separating them. Germline V gene sequence: CDR1 SGHNT, CDR2 YYREEE (reference sequence). In DNA form, the CDR3 reads TGTGCCAGCAGCTTGGGGACAACCTACGAGCAGTACTTC. Protein: CASSLGTTYEQYF.

This clonotype was counted a few times. V gene TRBV12-3 or TRBV12-4 combines with J gene TRBJ1-1, with D perhaps TRBD1 (6 bases). The CDR3 extends over 14 amino acids. V lost 6 bases to trimming and J lost 3 bases, with 14 bases between them. CDR3 nucleotides: TGTGCCAGCAGGGCAAGGGGGAGGTACACTGAAGCTTTCTTT. It translates to CASRARGRYTEAFF.

This clonotype was recorded a few times. The chain uses TRBV14 and TRBJ1-2; D remains ambiguous. Germline values: CDR1 SGHDN, CDR2 FVKESK. The CDR3 extends over 13 amino acids. The V end was cut by 0 bases, the J end by 8 bases, with 10 bases between. The CDR3 DNA follows: TGTGCCAGCAGCCAAGATAGGGCAGGAGGCTACACCTTC. This translates into CASSQDRAGGYTF.

The chain carries TRBV2 and TRBJ2-6; D may be TRBD2 (6 bases). Germline V gene sequence: CDR1 SNHLY, CDR2 FYNNEI. V was clipped by 11 bases and J by 0 bases, with 14 bases between them. The CDR3 is 15 residues long. The DNA of the CDR3 is TGTGCCGGCGGGATTATCGGCTCTGGGGCCAACGTCCTGACTTTC. It translates to CAGGIIGSGANVLTF.

The CDR3 loop reads CASSPTGTGTNEQFF. Written as DNA, the CDR3 is TGTGCCAGCAGCCCTACCGGGACAGGGACTAATGAGCAGTTCTTC. The chain carries TRBV7-8 and TRBJ2-1, with TRBD1 matching 9 bases. Trimming took 5 bases from V and 7 from J; bases not matched to a gene: 9. This CDR3 contains 15 residues. Looked up from germline, CDR1 is SGHVS and CDR2 is FQNEAQ.

This clonotype was counted between two and nine times. This chain connects TRBV4-1 to TRBJ2-7; D is possibly TRBD1 (6 bases). The germline V and J ends were trimmed by 1 base and 5 bases, with 12 bases remaining between them. The germline V gene has CDR1 MGHRA and CDR2 YSYEKL. The CDR3 is made up of 14 amino acids. The CDR3 DNA reads TGCGCCAGCAGCCAAGGGGGCACAGGGAACGAGCAGTACTTC. Translation: CASSQGGTGNEQYF.

This chain uses TRBV3-1 with TRBJ2-7; D unclear. Trimming stripped 1 base from V and 2 bases from J, with 9 bases between. There are 14 residues in the CDR3. CDR1 and CDR2 (germline): LGHDT, YNNKEL (reference sequence). CDR3 nucleotides: TGTGCCAGCAGCCAAGTCCCAGCGACCTACGAGCAGTACTTC. It yields the protein CASSQVPATYEQYF.

J is TRBJ2-2 and V is TRBV5-8; a weak D match, TRBD1 (6 bases). Trimming took 3 bases from V and 6 from J, leaving 15 bases between them. The CDR3 has 15 amino acids. The germline CDR1 and CDR2 sequences are SGHTS and YDEGEE. CDR3 protein: CASSSETGKAGELFF. CDR3 coding DNA: TGTGCCAGCAGCTCCGAAACAGGGAAGGCCGGGGAGCTGTTTTTT.

This clonotype has only a few counts. The chain links TRBV9 to TRBJ2-5; 8 bases agree with TRBD2. Germline V gene lookup returns CDR1 SGDLS and CDR2 YYNGEE. The junction had 5 bases not matched to a gene; V was cut back by 0 bases and J by 1 base. There are 16 residues in the CDR3. The CDR3 coding sequence is TGTGCCAGCAGCGTAGCTGTGGCGGGGGGCCAAGAGACCCAGTACTTC. Translation: CASSVAVAGGQETQYF.

This clonotype appeared a few times. This chain uses TRBV20-1 with TRBJ1-4, with D hard to call. This CDR3 has 13 amino acids. Germline loops: CDR1 DFQATT, CDR2 SNEGSKA (reference sequence). V lost 6 bases to trimming and J lost 0 bases, with 8 bases between them. CDR3 sequence: CSAVESTNEKLFF. In DNA, the CDR3 is TGCAGTGCCGTGGAATCAACTAATGAAAAACTGTTTTTT.

This clonotype was recorded a few times. The V call is TRBV18, the J call TRBJ1-5; 9 bases fit TRBD1. This CDR3 has 14 residues. V shed 4 bases and J 7 bases; nucleotides not matched to a gene: 5. Germline V CDR1 and CDR2: KGHSH, LQKENI. CDR3 sequence reads: CASSQGTGRQPQHF. Here the CDR3 DNA reads TGTGCCAGCTCACAGGGGACAGGGAGGCAGCCCCAGCATTTT.

This clonotype was seen only a few times. The chain joins TRBV12-3 or TRBV12-4 to TRBJ2-6; 7 bases align to TRBD1. The CDR3 extends over 11 amino acids. Trimming at V came to 5 bases and at J to 12 bases, leaving 1 base not matched to a gene. The CDR3 sequence: CASSRQGVLTF. In DNA, the CDR3 is TGTGCCAGCAGTAGACAGGGCGTCCTGACTTTC.

The chain recombines TRBV3-1 with TRBJ2-2; no definite D call. The CDR3 has 16 amino acids. CDR1 and CDR2 from the germline V gene are LGHDT and YNNKEL (reference sequence). The V and J ends lost 2 bases and 3 bases respectively, with 13 bases between them. CDR3 loop: CASSQRAQADTGELFF. The CDR3 nucleotides read TGTGCCAGCAGCCAAAGGGCCCAGGCGGACACCGGGGAGCTGTTTTTT. The full variable domain, rest sourced from reference TRBV3-1 and TRBJ2-2, is DTAVSQTPKYLVTQMGNDKSIKCEQNLGHDTMYWYKQDSKKFLKIMFSYNNKELIINETVPNRFSPKSPDKAHLNLHINSLELGDSAVYFCASSQRAQADTGELFFGEGSRLTVL.

The chain has TRBV4-1 and TRBJ2-7; possibly TRBD2 for D (5 bases). Deletions cut 0 bases from V and 4 bases from J, with 7 bases between. Germline V CDR1 and CDR2: MGHRA, YSYEKL. This CDR3 spans 13 amino acids. CDR3 DNA: TGCGCCAGCAGCCAAGAGGGAGATTACGAGCAGTACTTC. This sequence encodes CASSQEGDYEQYF.

This clonotype was observed a handful of times. V is TRBV6-9 and J is TRBJ1-5; D gene unclear. Germline V lookup: CDR1 MNHGY, CDR2 SVAAGI. Trimming removed 11 bases at V and 3 bases at J, with 5 bases between. CDR3 length equals 10 residues. CDR3 sequence (DNA): TGTGCCGGTTCCAATCAGCCCCAGCATTTT. It encodes CAGSNQPQHF.

This clonotype was seen ten or more times. The chain has TRBV5-1 and TRBJ2-5, with unresolved D. This CDR3 region has 13 residues. Germline V gene sequence: CDR1 SGHRS, CDR2 YFSETQ. Trimming took off 0 bases at V and 3 bases at J, with 6 bases between the two ends. CDR3 protein: CASSLDVKETQYF. The CDR3 DNA reads TGCGCCAGCAGCTTGGACGTGAAAGAGACCCAGTACTTC.

This clonotype was observed a few times. The rearrangement joins TRBV7-2 to TRBJ1-2; D ambiguous. V gave up 5 bases and J gave up 3 bases, with 16 bases separating them. CDR3 length: 15 amino acids. The germline V gene has CDR1 SGHTA and CDR2 FQGNSA. In nucleotides, the CDR3 is TGTGCCAGCAGCCCCCGCAATTGGCAGCACTATGGCTACACCTTC. It yields the protein CASSPRNWQHYGYTF.

The chain's CDR3 is CASERQGNTEAFF. The CDR3 coding sequence is TGTGCCAGCGAAAGACAGGGGAACACTGAAGCTTTCTTT. J is TRBJ1-1 and V is TRBV12-3 or TRBV12-4, with TRBD1 matching over 7 bases. Trimming took 8 bases from V and 1 from J; bases not matched to a gene: 4. CDR3 length equals 13 residues.

The chain employs TRBV7-2 and TRBJ2-7; D is ambiguous. Trimming took off 5 bases at V and 2 bases at J, with 10 bases between the two ends. Looked up from germline, CDR1 is SGHTA and CDR2 is FQGNSA. The CDR3 runs to 13 residues. CDR3 nucleotides: TGTGCCAGCAGCCCGAGCGCCCCCTACGAGCAGTACTTC. Translating it yields CASSPSAPYEQYF.

This clonotype showed up just a few times. The gene calls are TRBV10-3 and TRBJ2-5; D gene ambiguous. The CDR3 covers 12 residues. Trimming removed 3 bases from V and 6 bases from J, with 8 bases in between. From germline, CDR1 is ENHRY and CDR2 SYGVKD. The CDR3 spells CAISEQGQTQYF. As DNA, the CDR3 is TGTGCCATCAGTGAACAAGGGCAGACCCAGTACTTC.

CDR3 sequence (DNA): TGTGCCAGCAGCCGGACTTTTCAGCCCCAGCATTTT. Its protein product is CASSRTFQPQHF. V is TRBV12-3 or TRBV12-4 and J is TRBJ1-5; D remains unclear. V gave up 6 bases and J gave up 6 bases, with 9 bases separating them. This CDR3 spans 12 amino acids.